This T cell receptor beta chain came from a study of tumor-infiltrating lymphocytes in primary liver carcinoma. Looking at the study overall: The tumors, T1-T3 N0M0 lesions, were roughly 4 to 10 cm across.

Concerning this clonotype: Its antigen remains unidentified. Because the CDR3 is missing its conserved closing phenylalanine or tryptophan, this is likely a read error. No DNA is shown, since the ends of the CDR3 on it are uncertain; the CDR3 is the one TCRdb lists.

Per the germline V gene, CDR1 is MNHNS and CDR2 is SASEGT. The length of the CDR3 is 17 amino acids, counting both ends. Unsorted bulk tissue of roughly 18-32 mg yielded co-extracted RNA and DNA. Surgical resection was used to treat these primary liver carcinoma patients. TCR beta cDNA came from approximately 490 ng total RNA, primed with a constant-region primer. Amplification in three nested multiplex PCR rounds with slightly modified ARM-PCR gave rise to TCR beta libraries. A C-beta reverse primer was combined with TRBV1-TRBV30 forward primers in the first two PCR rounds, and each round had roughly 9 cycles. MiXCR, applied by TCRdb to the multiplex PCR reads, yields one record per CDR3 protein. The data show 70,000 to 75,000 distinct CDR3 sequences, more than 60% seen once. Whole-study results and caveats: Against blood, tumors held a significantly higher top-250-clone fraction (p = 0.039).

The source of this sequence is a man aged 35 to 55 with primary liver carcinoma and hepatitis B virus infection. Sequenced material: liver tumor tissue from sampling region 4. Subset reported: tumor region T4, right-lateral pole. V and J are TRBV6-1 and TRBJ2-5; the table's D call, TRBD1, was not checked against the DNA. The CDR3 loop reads CASSANTGVNRQETQYL.